A single sample is the source of the 4 T cell receptor beta chains below, sequenced in a study of post-analysis software for immune sequencing data. Whole-study results and caveats: Compared with controls, patients had more of roughly five TRBV segments, including TRBV5-6, TRBV5-1 and TRBV20-1.

No antigens are known for them. TCR beta cDNA libraries had unique molecular identifiers. One entry per CDR3 protein, called by TCRdb with MiXCR from the PCR reads. This table holds hundreds of thousands of distinct CDR3 sequences, 35% to 45% found once. Sequences were obtained from blood. The receptors stem from a girl aged 2 to 9 with multiple sclerosis.

In its sample, this clonotype was seen a few times. The chain has TRBV18 and TRBJ2-3; D perhaps matches TRBD2 (6 bases). The V end was cut by 3 bases, the J end by 2 bases, with 15 bases between. The CDR3 is made up of 16 amino acids. The germline CDR1 and CDR2 sequences are KGHSH and LQKENI. For the CDR3, the DNA is TGTGCCAGCTCACCTAACAGCGGGCGTCCCACAGATACGCAGTATTTT. Its translation is CASSPNSGRPTDTQYF.

This clonotype was detected a few times. The rearrangement joins TRBV20-1 to TRBJ2-5; 9 bases fit TRBD2. The last part of the DNA fits TRBJ2-7 better; the J call may be wrong. The CDR3 is made up of 14 amino acids. Germline V gives CDR1 DFQATT, CDR2 SNEGSKA (reference sequence). CDR3 residues: CSARYSGSINEQYF. For the CDR3, the DNA is TGCAGTGCCAGATATAGCGGGAGTATCAACGAGCAGTACTTC.

The chain recombines TRBV11-2 with TRBJ2-7; D remains unclear. This CDR3 has 11 amino acids. CDR1 is SGHAT and CDR2 is FQNNGV in the germline V gene. The ends were cut back, 6 bases at V and 4 bases at J, with 7 bases in the middle. Written as DNA, the CDR3 is TGTGCCAGCAGATTGGCTTACGAGCAGTACTTC. This translates into CASRLAYEQYF.

This chain uses TRBV7-3 with TRBJ2-1, with TRBD2 matching over 13 bases. The J call is uncertain, as TRBJ2-7 better fits the DNA end. This CDR3 is built from 17 residues. Germline V lookup: CDR1 SGHTA, CDR2 FQGTGA. In DNA form, the CDR3 reads TGTGCCAGCAGCTCAGATCCCAGGACTAGCGGGAGTTACGAGCAGTACTTC. It is translated as CASSSDPRTSGSYEQYF.